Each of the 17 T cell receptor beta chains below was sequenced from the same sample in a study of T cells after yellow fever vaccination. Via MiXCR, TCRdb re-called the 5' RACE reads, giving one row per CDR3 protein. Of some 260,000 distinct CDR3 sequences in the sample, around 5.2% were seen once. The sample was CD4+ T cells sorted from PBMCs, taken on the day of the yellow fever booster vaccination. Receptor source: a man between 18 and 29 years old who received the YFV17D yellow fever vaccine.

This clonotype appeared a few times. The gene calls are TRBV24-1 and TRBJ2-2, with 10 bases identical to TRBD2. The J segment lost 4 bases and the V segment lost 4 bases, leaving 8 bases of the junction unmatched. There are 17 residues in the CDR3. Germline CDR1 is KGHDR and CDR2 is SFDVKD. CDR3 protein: CATSDPSSGGITGELFF. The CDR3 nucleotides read TGTGCCACCAGTGACCCCTCTAGCGGGGGAATCACCGGGGAGCTGTTTTTT.

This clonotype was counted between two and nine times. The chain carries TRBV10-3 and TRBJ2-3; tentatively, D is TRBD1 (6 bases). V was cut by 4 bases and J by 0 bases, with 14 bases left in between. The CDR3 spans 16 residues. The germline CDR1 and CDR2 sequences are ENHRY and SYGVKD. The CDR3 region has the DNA TGTGCCATCAGTGTACAGGGACCCCTTAGCACAGATACGCAGTATTTT. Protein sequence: CAISVQGPLSTDTQYF.

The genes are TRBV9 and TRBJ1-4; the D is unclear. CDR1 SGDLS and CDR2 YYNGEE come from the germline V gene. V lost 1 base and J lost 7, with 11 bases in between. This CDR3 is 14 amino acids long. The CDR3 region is CASSVTGLSEKLFF. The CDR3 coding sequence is TGTGCCAGCAGCGTAACCGGGTTGAGTGAAAAACTGTTTTTT.

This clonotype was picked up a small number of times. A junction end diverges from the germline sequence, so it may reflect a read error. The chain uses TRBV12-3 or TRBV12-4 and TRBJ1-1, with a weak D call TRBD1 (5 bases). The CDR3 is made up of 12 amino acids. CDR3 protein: CASSYPPREQVF. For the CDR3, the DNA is TGTGCCAGCAGTTATCCCCCCAGGGAGCAGGTCTTT.

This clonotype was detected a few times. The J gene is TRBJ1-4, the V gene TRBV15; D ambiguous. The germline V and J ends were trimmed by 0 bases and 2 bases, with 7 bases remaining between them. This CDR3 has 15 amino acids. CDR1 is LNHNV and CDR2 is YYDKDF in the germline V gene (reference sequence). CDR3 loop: CATSRDQGTNEKLFF. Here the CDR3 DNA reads TGTGCCACCAGCAGAGATCAAGGGACTAATGAAAAACTGTTTTTT.

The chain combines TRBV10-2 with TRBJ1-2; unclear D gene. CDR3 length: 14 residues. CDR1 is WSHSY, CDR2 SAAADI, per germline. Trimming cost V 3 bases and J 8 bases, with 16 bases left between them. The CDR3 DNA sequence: TGCGCCAGCAGTGACCCGGGCATCCAAAGGGGCTACACCTTC. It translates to CASSDPGIQRGYTF.

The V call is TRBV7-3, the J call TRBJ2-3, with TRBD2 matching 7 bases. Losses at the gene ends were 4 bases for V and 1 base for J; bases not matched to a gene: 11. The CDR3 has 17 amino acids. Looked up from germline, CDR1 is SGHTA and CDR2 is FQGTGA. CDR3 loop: CASSSFPGLAGTDTQYF. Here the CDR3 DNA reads TGTGCCAGCAGCTCCTTTCCTGGCCTAGCGGGCACAGATACGCAGTATTTT.

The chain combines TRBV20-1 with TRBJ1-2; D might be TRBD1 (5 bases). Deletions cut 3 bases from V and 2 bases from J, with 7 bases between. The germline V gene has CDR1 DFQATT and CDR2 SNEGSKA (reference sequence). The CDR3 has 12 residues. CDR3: CSASRDNYGYTF. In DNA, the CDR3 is TGCAGTGCTAGTCGGGACAACTATGGCTACACCTTC.

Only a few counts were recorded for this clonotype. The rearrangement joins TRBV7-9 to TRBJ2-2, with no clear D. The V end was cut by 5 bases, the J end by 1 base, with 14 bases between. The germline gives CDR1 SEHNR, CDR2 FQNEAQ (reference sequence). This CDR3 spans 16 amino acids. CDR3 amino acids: CASSRLGHLNTGELFF. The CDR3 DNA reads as TGTGCCAGCAGCCGCCTAGGGCATCTGAACACCGGGGAGCTGTTTTTT.

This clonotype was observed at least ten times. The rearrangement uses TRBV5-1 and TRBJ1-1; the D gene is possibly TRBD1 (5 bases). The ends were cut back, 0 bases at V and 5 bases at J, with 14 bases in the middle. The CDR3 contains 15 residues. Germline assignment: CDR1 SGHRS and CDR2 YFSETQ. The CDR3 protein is CASSLVGRDSTEAFF. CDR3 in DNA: TGCGCCAGCAGCTTGGTAGGCAGGGATTCGACTGAAGCTTTCTTT.

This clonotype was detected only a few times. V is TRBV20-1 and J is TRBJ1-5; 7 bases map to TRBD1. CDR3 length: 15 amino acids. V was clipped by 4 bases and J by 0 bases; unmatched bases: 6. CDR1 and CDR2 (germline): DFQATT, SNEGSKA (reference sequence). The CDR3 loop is CSAMGQPYSNQPQHF. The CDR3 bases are TGCAGTGCTATGGGACAGCCTTATAGCAATCAGCCCCAGCATTTT.

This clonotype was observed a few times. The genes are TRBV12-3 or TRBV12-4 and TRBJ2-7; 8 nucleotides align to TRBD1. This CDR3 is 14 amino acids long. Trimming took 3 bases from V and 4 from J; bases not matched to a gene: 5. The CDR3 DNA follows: TGTGCCAGCAGTTTGCCGGACAGGGTTTACGAGCAGTACTTC. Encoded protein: CASSLPDRVYEQYF.

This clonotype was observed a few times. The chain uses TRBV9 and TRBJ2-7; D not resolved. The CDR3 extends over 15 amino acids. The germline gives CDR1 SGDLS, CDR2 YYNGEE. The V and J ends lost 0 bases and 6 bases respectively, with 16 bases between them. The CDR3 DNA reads TGTGCCAGCAGCGTAGCTGGGCAGGCAAATGGCGAGCAGTACTTC. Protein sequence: CASSVAGQANGEQYF.

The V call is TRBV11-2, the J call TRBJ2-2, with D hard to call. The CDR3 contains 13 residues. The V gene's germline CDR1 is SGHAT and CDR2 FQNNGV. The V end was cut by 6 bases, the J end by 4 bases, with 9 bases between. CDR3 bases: TGTGCCAGCAGGGGGTCAGTCACCGGGGAGCTGTTTTTT. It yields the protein CASRGSVTGELFF.

CDR3 amino acids: CASRRRQETQYF. The CDR3 DNA follows: TGTGCCAGCAGGCGCAGACAAGAGACCCAGTACTTC. The chain employs TRBV12-3 or TRBV12-4 and TRBJ2-5; D remains unclear. V was clipped by 6 bases and J by 2 bases, with 7 bases between them. This CDR3 region has 12 residues.

The CDR3 loop reads CASSTGYSTDTQYF. In DNA form, the CDR3 reads TGCGCCAGCAGCACCGGGTATTCAACAGATACGCAGTATTTT. The gene calls are TRBV5-1 and TRBJ2-3, with D unclear. V was pared by 4 bases and J by 3 bases, with 12 bases between. The CDR3 totals 14 residues. Germline CDR1 reads SGHRS; CDR2 reads YFSETQ.

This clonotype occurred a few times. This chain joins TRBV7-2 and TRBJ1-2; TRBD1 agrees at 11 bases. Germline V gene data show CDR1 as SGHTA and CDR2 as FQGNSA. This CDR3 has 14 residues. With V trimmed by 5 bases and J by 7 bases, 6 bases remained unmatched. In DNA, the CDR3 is TGTGCCAGCAGCACAGGACAGGGGGCTCGTGGCTACACCTTC. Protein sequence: CASSTGQGARGYTF.